The T cell receptor beta chain described here comes from a study of shared clonotypes between healthy human individuals. Those who donated were healthy HIV-negative adults, with no recent acute infections or vaccinations reported. The repertoire was sequenced with immunoSEQ multiplex PCR; TCRdb's copy has only in-frame clones and lacks some. The data contain over 400,000 clones, approximately 95% of them seen just once; the ten biggest clones take up 0.055% to 0.075%. This sequence was found in a woman aged 25 to 39 in good health. Sequencing was carried out using naive CD4+ T cells sorted from blood. Documented subset: CD45RA+ positively selected.

Written as DNA, the CDR3 is TGCGCCAGCAGCTTGATAGCGGGATCAAGGAACGAGCAGTACTTC. It encodes CASSLIAGSRNEQYF. The rearrangement uses TRBV5-1 and TRBJ2-7, with 8 bases lining up with TRBD2. There are 15 residues in the CDR3. The J segment lost 5 bases and the V segment lost 1 base, leaving 8 bases of the junction unmatched. Germline loops: CDR1 SGHRS, CDR2 YFSETQ. Full variable domain (rest looked up from reference TRBV5-1 and TRBJ2-7): KAGVTQTPRYLIKTRGQQVTLSCSPISGHRSVSWYQQTPGQGLQFLFEYFSETQRNKGNFPGRFSGRQFSNSRSEMNVSTLELGDSALYLCASSLIAGSRNEQYFGPGTRLTVT.